This T cell receptor (beta chain) was sequenced during a study of blood T cell repertoires in COVID-19. For the study at large: Samples came from the United States, Italy and Spain, spanning acute and convalescent COVID-19.

CDR3 length: 13 residues. Germline V gene lookup returns CDR1 SQVTM and CDR2 ANQGSEA. Repertoires were generated with immunoSEQ multiplex PCR, while TCRdb's copy carries only in-frame clones and drops some. The sample lists hundreds of thousands of clones; around 89% were seen once. The sequencing sample was made of peripheral blood. The chain links TRBV29-1 to TRBJ2-6, with a tentative D call TRBD2 (6 bases). The clonotype comes from a woman aged 50 to 60 with active or convalescent COVID-19. The CDR3 nucleotides read TGCAGTTCGGGGGATTCTGGGGCCAACGTCCTGACTTTC. Its protein is CSSGDSGANVLTF.